Listed here are 12 T cell receptor beta chains from one sample, sequenced in a study of cytomegalovirus exposure and HLA in healthy donors. With 60 Vbeta and 13 Jbeta primers, the PCR was carried out. Sequencing used immunoSEQ multiplex PCR; TCRdb keeps in-frame clones, though not all of them. The table lists about 170,000 clones, approximately 84% of them singletons. Sequenced sample: PBMCs. These receptors all come from a woman aged 50 to 65 in good health and CMV-seropositive.

J is TRBJ2-5 and V is TRBV9; 7 bases agree with TRBD2. This CDR3 spans 14 amino acids. J gave up 5 bases and V 5 bases, and 9 bases lay outside the gene matches. CDR1 is SGDLS and CDR2 is YYNGEE in the germline V gene. This CDR3 is CASSRTSWRETQYF. The CDR3 DNA is TGTGCCAGCAGTCGGACTAGTTGGCGGGAGACCCAGTACTTC. The full variable domain, completed using reference TRBV9 and TRBJ2-5, is DSGVTQTPKHLITATGQRVTLRCSPRSGDLSVYWYQQSLDQGLQFLIQYYNGEERAKGNILERFSAQQFPDLHSELNLSSLELGDSALYFCASSRTSWRETQYFGPGTRLLVL.

There are a few counts of this clone. V usage is TRBV11-1 and J usage is TRBJ1-6; TRBD1 aligns across 7 bases. Germline V gives CDR1 SGHAT, CDR2 FQDESV (reference sequence). Germline trimming cut 5 bases from V and 12 bases from J; bases unmatched to any gene: 7. The CDR3 extends over 13 amino acids. CDR3 loop: CASSPADRLPLHF. The CDR3 nucleotides are TGTGCCAGCAGCCCGGCGGACAGGTTACCCCTCCACTTT.

The chain is built from TRBV19 and TRBJ1-4, with D tentatively TRBD1 (6 bases). CDR1 is LNHDA and CDR2 is SQIVND in the germline V gene (reference sequence). V gave up 6 bases and J gave up 8 bases, with 10 bases separating them. The CDR3 loop spans 12 amino acids. The CDR3 here is CASRGQQEKLFF. The CDR3 coding sequence is TGTGCCAGTAGGGGACAACAGGAAAAACTGTTTTTT.

The chain couples TRBV5-1 to TRBJ2-7; 12 nucleotides agree with TRBD2. Germline assignment: CDR1 SGHRS and CDR2 YFSETQ. This CDR3 is 14 amino acids long. Trimming removed 3 bases from V and 3 bases from J; junction bases left unmatched: 1. The CDR3 sequence is CASSSTSGGYEQYF. The CDR3 coding sequence is TGCGCCAGCAGCTCGACTAGCGGGGGCTACGAGCAGTACTTC.

This clone was picked up one time. The chain uses TRBV19 and TRBJ2-5, with D hard to call. CDR1 LNHDA and CDR2 SQIVND come from the germline V gene (reference sequence). The V end lost 7 bases, the J end lost 5 bases, and 11 bases lay between the germline ends. The CDR3 runs to 12 residues. CDR3 sequence: CASNNLGETQYF. The CDR3 DNA sequence: TGTGCCAGTAACAACCTCGGGGAGACCCAGTACTTC.

The J gene is TRBJ2-5, the V gene TRBV9; 8 bases agree with TRBD1. The CDR3 is made up of 18 amino acids. CDR1 SGDLS and CDR2 YYNGEE come from the germline V gene. With 0 bases clipped from V and 2 bases from J, the junction kept 12 bases outside the gene matches. The CDR3 region has the DNA TGTGCCAGCAGCGTAGCTACCGGGACAGGTACCGCGCAAGAGACCCAGTACTTC. The encoded protein is CASSVATGTGTAQETQYF.

The rearrangement joins TRBV28 to TRBJ2-1; 8 bases agree with TRBD2. Germline V gene lookup returns CDR1 MDHEN and CDR2 SYDVKM. The CDR3 consists of 16 residues. The V and J ends lost 2 bases and 5 bases, in that order; junction bases with no gene match: 8. The CDR3 DNA is TGTGCCAGCAGTTTAAGGGGCGGGAGGACTCACAATGAGCAGTTCTTC. The encoded protein is CASSLRGGRTHNEQFF.

The CDR3 is CASSKRVLAGDTQYF. The CDR3, as DNA: TGTGCCAGCAGCAAAAGGGTCCTAGCGGGAGATACGCAGTATTTT. V gene TRBV7-2 combines with J gene TRBJ2-3; 8 bases match TRBD2. The CDR3 totals 15 residues. Germline V CDR1 and CDR2: SGHTA, FQGNSA. Unmatched junction bases numbered 9, after V lost 5 bases and J lost 5 bases. Full variable domain (rest looked up from reference TRBV7-2 and TRBJ2-3): GAGVSQSPSNKVTEKGKDVELRCDPISGHTALYWYRQSLGQGLEFLIYFQGNSAPDKSGLPSDRFSAERTGGSVSTLTIQRTQQEDSAVYLCASSKRVLAGDTQYFGPGTRLTVL.

This clone came up a few times. The chain is built from TRBV5-1 and TRBJ1-1, with 9 bases matching TRBD1. This CDR3 is built from 15 residues. Germline V CDR1 and CDR2: SGHRS, YFSETQ. V was clipped by 4 bases and J by 4 bases; unmatched bases: 8. The CDR3 DNA sequence: TGCGCCAGCAGCGTAGGGCAACAGGGGGCCACTGAAGCTTTCTTT. Its protein is CASSVGQQGATEAFF.

The V gene is TRBV7-9, the J gene TRBJ2-2; TRBD2 aligns across 10 bases. The trim removed 7 bases at V and 6 bases at J, leaving 2 bases unmatched. The V gene's germline CDR1 is SEHNR and CDR2 FQNEAQ (reference sequence). The CDR3 contains 13 residues. CDR3 sequence: CASTSGGAGELFF. The CDR3 coding sequence is TGTGCCAGCACAAGCGGGGGGGCCGGGGAGCTGTTTTTT.

V usage is TRBV29-1 and J usage is TRBJ2-5, with 12 bases matching TRBD2. This CDR3 contains 14 residues. Germline-derived CDR1 and CDR2 are SQVTM and ANQGSEA. J was trimmed by 5 bases and V by 8 bases; bases with no gene match: 9. The CDR3 DNA sequence: TGCAGCTCCGCTAGCGGGAGGGCCGCTGAGACCCAGTACTTC. Residues: CSSASGRAAETQYF.

The chain is built from TRBV6-6 and TRBJ1-2; no reliable D call. There are 13 residues in the CDR3. Germline CDR1 and CDR2: MNHNY and SVGAGI (reference sequence). Trimming left V 6 bases short and J 0 bases short, with 8 bases between. CDR3 bases: TGTGCCAGCAGCCGACAAACTAACTATGGCTACACCTTC. The encoded protein is CASSRQTNYGYTF.